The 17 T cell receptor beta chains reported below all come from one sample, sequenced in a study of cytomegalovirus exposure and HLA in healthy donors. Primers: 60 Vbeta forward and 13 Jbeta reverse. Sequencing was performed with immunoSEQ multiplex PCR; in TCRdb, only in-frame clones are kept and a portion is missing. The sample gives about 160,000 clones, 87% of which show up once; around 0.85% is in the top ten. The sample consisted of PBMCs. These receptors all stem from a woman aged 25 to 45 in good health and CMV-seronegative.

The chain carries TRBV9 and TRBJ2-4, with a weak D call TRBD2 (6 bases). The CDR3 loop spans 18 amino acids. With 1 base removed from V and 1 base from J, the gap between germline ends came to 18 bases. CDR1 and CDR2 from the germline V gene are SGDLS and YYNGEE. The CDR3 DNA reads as TGTGCCAGCAGCGTAACCCCGGTTGGAGGGACGGCCAAAAACATTCAGTACTTC. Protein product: CASSVTPVGGTAKNIQYF.

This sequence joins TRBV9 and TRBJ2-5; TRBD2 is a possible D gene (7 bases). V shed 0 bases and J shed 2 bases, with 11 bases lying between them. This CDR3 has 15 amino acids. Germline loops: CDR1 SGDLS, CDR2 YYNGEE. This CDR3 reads CASSVVGGGQETQYF. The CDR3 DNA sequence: TGTGCCAGCAGCGTAGTAGGGGGGGGACAAGAGACCCAGTACTTC.

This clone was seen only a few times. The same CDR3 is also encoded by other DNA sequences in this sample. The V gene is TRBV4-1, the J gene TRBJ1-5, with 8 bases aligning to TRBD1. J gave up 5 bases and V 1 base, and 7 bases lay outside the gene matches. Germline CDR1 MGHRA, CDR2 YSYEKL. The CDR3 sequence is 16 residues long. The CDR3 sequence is CASSQGDRGPYQPQHF. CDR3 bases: TGCGCCAGCAGCCAAGGAGACAGGGGCCCGTATCAGCCCCAGCATTTT.

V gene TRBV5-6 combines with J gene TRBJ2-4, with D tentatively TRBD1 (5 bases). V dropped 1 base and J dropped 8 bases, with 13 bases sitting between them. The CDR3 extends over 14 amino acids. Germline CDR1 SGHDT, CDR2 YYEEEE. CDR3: CASSLWGRIDIQYF. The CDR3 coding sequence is TGTGCCAGCAGCTTGTGGGGCAGGATTGACATTCAGTACTTC.

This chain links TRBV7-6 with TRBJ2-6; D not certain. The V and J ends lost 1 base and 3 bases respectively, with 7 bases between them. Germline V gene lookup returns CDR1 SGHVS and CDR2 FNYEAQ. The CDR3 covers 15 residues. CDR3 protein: CASSLGPNGANVLTF. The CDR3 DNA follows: TGTGCCAGCAGCTTAGGGCCGAATGGGGCCAACGTCCTGACTTTC.

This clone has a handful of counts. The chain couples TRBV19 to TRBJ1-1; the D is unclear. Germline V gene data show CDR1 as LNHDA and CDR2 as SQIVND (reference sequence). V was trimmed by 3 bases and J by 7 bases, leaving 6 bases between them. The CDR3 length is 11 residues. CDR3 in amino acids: CASSILSEAFF. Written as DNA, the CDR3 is TGTGCCAGTAGTATTTTGAGTGAAGCTTTCTTT.

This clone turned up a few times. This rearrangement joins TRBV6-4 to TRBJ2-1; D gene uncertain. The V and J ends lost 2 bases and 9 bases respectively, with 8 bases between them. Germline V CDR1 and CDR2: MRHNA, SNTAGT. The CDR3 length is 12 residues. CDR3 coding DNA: TGTGCCAGCAGTGACCCCCCCGGTGAGCAGTTCTTC. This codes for CASSDPPGEQFF.

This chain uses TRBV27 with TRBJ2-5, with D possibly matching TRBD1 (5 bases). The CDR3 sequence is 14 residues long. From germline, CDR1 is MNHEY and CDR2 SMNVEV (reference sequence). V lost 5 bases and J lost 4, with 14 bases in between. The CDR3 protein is CASSPPGFGETQYF. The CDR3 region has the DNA TGTGCCAGCAGTCCTCCAGGGTTCGGAGAGACCCAGTACTTC.

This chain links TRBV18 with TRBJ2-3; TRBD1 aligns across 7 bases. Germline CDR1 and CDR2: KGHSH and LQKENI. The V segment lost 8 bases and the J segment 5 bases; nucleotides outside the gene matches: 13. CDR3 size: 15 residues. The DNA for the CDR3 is TGTGCCAGCAGACAGGGACCTAGCCTGGGAGATACGCAGTATTTT. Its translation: CASRQGPSLGDTQYF.

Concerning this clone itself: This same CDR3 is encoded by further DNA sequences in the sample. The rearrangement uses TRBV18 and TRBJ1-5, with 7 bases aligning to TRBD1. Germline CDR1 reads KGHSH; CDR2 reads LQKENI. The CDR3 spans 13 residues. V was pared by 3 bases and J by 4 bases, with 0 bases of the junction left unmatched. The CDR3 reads CASSPDRNQPQHF. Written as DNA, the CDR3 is TGTGCCAGCTCACCGGACAGGAATCAGCCCCAGCATTTT.

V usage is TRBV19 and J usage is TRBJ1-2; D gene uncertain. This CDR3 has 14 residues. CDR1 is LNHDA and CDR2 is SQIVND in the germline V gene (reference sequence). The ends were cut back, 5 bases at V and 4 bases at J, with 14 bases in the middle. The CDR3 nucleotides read TGTGCCAGTAGTCCGGACCTCCGGGGCTATGGCTACACCTTC. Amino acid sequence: CASSPDLRGYGYTF. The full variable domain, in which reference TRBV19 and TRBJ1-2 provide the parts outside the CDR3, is DGGITQSPKYLFRKEGQNVTLSCEQNLNHDAMYWYRQDPGQGLRLIYYSQIVNDFQKGDIAEGYSVSREKKESFPLTVTSAQKNPTAFYLCASSPDLRGYGYTFGSGTRLTVV.

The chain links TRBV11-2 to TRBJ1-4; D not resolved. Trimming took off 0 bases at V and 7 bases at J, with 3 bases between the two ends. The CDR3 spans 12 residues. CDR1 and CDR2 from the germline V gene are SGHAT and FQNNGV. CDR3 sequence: CASSLDREKLFF. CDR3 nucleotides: TGTGCCAGCAGCTTAGACCGTGAAAAACTGTTTTTT.

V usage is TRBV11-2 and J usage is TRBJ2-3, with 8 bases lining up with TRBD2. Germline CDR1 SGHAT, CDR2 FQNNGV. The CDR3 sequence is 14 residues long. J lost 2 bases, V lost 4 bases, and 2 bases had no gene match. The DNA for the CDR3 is TGTGCCAGCAGCTATAGCGGGGTCACAGATACGCAGTATTTT. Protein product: CASSYSGVTDTQYF.

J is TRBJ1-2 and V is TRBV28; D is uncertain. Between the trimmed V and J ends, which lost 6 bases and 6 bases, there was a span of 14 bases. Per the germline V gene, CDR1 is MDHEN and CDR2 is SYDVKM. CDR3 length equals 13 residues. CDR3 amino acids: CASRTSGTHGYTF. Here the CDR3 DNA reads TGTGCCAGCAGGACCTCAGGTACCCATGGCTACACCTTC.

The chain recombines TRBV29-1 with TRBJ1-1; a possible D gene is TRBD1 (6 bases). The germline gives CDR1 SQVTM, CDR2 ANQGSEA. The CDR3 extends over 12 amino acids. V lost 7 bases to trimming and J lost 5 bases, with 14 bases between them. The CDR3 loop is CSADSWGTEAFF. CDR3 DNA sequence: TGCAGCGCGGACAGCTGGGGGACTGAAGCTTTCTTT.

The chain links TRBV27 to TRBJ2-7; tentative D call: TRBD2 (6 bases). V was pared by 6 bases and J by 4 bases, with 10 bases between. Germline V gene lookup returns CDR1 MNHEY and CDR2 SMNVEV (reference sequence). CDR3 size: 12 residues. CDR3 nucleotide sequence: TGTGCCAGCAGCGGGAGAAAGTACGAGCAGTACTTC. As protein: CASSGRKYEQYF.

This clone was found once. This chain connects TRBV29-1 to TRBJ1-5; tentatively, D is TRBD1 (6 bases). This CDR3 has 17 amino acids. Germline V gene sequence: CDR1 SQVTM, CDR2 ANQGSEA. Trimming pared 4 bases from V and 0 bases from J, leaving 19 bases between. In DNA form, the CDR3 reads TGCAGCGTTGGTTATACTACAGGGTGGGGTAGCAATCAGCCCCAGCATTTT. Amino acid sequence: CSVGYTTGWGSNQPQHF.